These 28 T cell receptor beta chains were sequenced from one sample in a study of beta chain features in type 1 diabetes listed by TCRdb under 2018. Libraries were built with the immunoSEQ multiplex PCR assay. The entire isolated RNA was reverse transcribed using the High Capacity cDNA Reverse Transcription Kit, and thus expressed TCRB transcripts were sequenced. TCRdb took this table from immuneACCESS and kept in-frame rearrangements with V and J called. Such tables lack part of the clones; where checked against another copy, unresolved V genes explain under half of the gap, and the rest is unexplained. A total of roughly 250,000 clones appear in this sample, 68% of them only once. The ten largest account for 0.053% of the sample. The sequencing input was naive CD4+ T cells from blood. Interpreted using the paper, the cell subset or site label stands for: true naive CD4+ T cells. These receptors all stem from a young man in good health.

The V gene is TRBV6-1, the J gene TRBJ2-3; the D is unclear. The length of the CDR3 is 16 residues. The germline V and J ends were trimmed by 1 base and 0 bases, with 11 bases remaining between them. Germline CDR1 MNHNS, CDR2 SASEGT. Here the CDR3 DNA reads TGTGCCAGCAGTGAAGTCGGTTACATGAGCACAGATACGCAGTATTTT. This codes for CASSEVGYMSTDTQYF.

V gene TRBV30 combines with J gene TRBJ1-5; tentative D call: TRBD1 (5 bases). CDR3 length: 13 amino acids. From germline, CDR1 is GTSNPN and CDR2 SVGIG (reference sequence). Trimming stripped 1 base from V and 7 bases from J, with 11 bases between. CDR3 sequence reads: CAWSAGQIQPQHF. As DNA, the CDR3 is TGTGCCTGGAGTGCAGGACAAATCCAGCCCCAGCATTTT.

The chain employs TRBV13 and TRBJ2-7, with D tentatively TRBD2 (7 bases). V lost 4 bases and J lost 5, with 15 bases in between. Per germline, CDR1 PRHDT and CDR2 FYEKMQ (reference sequence). The CDR3 is 14 amino acids. In nucleotides, the CDR3 is TGTGCCAGCAGCTACTCGGGGGGCCTAGACGAGCAGTACTTC. Its protein is CASSYSGGLDEQYF.

J is TRBJ1-6 and V is TRBV15; possible D gene TRBD1, 6 bases. Between the trimmed V and J ends, which lost 0 bases and 10 bases, there was a span of 19 bases. This CDR3 region has 17 residues. Germline CDR1 reads LNHNV; CDR2 reads YYDKDF (reference sequence). This CDR3 is CATSRDGGWTVGSPLHF. In DNA form, the CDR3 reads TGTGCCACCAGCAGAGACGGAGGCTGGACAGTCGGGTCACCCCTCCACTTT.

The chain uses TRBV6-5 and TRBJ2-3; 7 bases map to TRBD1. CDR1 and CDR2 (germline): MNHEY, SVGAGI. The V gene end was trimmed by 9 bases and the J gene end by 5 bases; junction bases not matched to a gene: 14. CDR3 length: 15 residues. The CDR3 loop is CASAEGQGVGDTQYF. CDR3 DNA sequence: TGTGCCAGTGCTGAAGGGCAGGGGGTAGGAGATACGCAGTATTTT.

The V gene is TRBV30, the J gene TRBJ2-2, with D unresolved. Trimming shortened V by 0 bases and J by 2 bases, and 10 bases separated the two germline ends. The CDR3 runs 15 residues. CDR1 GTSNPN and CDR2 SVGIG come from the germline V gene (reference sequence). CDR3 protein: CAWSVGPINTGELFF. For the CDR3, the DNA is TGTGCCTGGAGTGTAGGCCCTATAAACACCGGGGAGCTGTTTTTT.

The V and J genes are TRBV7-7 and TRBJ2-1; TRBD1 matches 7 bases. Germline V lookup: CDR1 SSHAT, CDR2 FNYEAQ (reference sequence). The ends lost 5 bases at V and 2 bases at J; junction bases unmatched: 6. The CDR3 totals 15 residues. The CDR3 protein is CASSQDRAAYNEQFF. As DNA, the CDR3 is TGTGCCAGCAGCCAAGACAGGGCTGCCTACAATGAGCAGTTCTTC.

This rearrangement joins TRBV5-6 to TRBJ1-2, with TRBD1 identical over 7 bases. The junction had 6 bases not matched to a gene; V was cut back by 4 bases and J by 0 bases. CDR1 SGHDT and CDR2 YYEEEE come from the germline V gene. The CDR3 totals 15 residues. The CDR3 loop is CASSQTDRANYGYTF. The CDR3 coding sequence is TGTGCCAGCAGCCAAACCGACAGGGCTAACTATGGCTACACCTTC.

This sequence joins TRBV25-1 and TRBJ1-2; D gene unclear. V shed 2 bases and J shed 8 bases, with 9 bases lying between them. CDR1 MGHDK and CDR2 SYGVNS come from the germline V gene. This CDR3 contains 12 residues. The DNA for the CDR3 is TGTGCCAGCAGTGAAATTGGCCGAGGCTACACCTTC. Its protein is CASSEIGRGYTF.

The chain has TRBV7-2 and TRBJ2-5; D is perhaps TRBD1 (7 bases). Germline V gene data show CDR1 as SGHTA and CDR2 as FQGNSA. The CDR3 consists of 13 residues. The ends were cut back, 5 bases at V and 4 bases at J, with 11 bases in the middle. The CDR3 nucleotides read TGTGCCAGCAGCATTCAGGGGGGAGAGACCCAGTACTTC. Its protein product is CASSIQGGETQYF. The whole variable domain, remainder taken from reference TRBV7-2 and TRBJ2-5, is GAGVSQSPSNKVTEKGKDVELRCDPISGHTALYWYRQSLGQGLEFLIYFQGNSAPDKSGLPSDRFSAERTGGSVSTLTIQRTQQEDSAVYLCASSIQGGETQYFGPGTRLLVL.

The chain is built from TRBV7-8 and TRBJ2-7; 8 bases are a match to TRBD1. This CDR3 is built from 15 residues. Germline trimming cut 2 bases from V and 3 bases from J; bases unmatched to any gene: 6. Germline CDR1 and CDR2: SGHVS and FQNEAQ. CDR3 bases: TGTGCCAGCAGCTTACAGGGGGCGAACGTCTACGAGCAGTACTTC. Translated, it gives CASSLQGANVYEQYF.

V and J are TRBV7-2 and TRBJ1-1; D ambiguous. CDR1 is SGHTA and CDR2 is FQGNSA in the germline V gene. The V end was cut by 5 bases, the J end by 2 bases, with 12 bases between. This CDR3 spans 14 amino acids. CDR3 loop: CASSPPPINTEAFF. The CDR3 region has the DNA TGTGCCAGCAGCCCCCCTCCGATTAACACTGAAGCTTTCTTT.

This rearrangement joins TRBV27 to TRBJ1-1, with D maybe TRBD1 (5 bases). V shed 5 bases and J shed 9 bases, with 16 bases lying between them. The CDR3 runs to 13 residues. Germline V CDR1 and CDR2: MNHEY, SMNVEV (reference sequence). The CDR3 here is CASSLEGHGKAFF. CDR3 bases: TGTGCCAGCAGTCTTGAGGGGCATGGGAAAGCTTTCTTT.

This chain joins TRBV12-5 and TRBJ1-6; D uncertain. V was pared by 2 bases and J by 9 bases, with 5 bases between. Germline V gene lookup returns CDR1 LGHNT and CDR2 FRNRAP. The CDR3 is made up of 12 amino acids. Written as DNA, the CDR3 is TGTGCTAGTGGTTTGCCCCTTTCACCCCTCCACTTT. This codes for CASGLPLSPLHF.

The chain joins TRBV7-2 to TRBJ2-1; D is possibly TRBD1 (6 bases). The V end lost 7 bases, the J end lost 4 bases, and 11 bases lay between the germline ends. CDR1 and CDR2 (germline): SGHTA, FQGNSA. The CDR3 is 13 amino acids. The DNA for the CDR3 is TGTGCCAGCACCCTAACAGGGTACAATGAGCAGTTCTTC. As protein: CASTLTGYNEQFF.

The CDR3 DNA reads as TGTGCCAGCAGCATGTACAATGAGCAGTTCTTC. Amino acid sequence: CASSMYNEQFF. This chain uses TRBV25-1 with TRBJ2-1; D gene unclear. V was cut by 6 bases and J by 4 bases, with 4 bases left in between. CDR1 and CDR2 from the germline V gene are MGHDK and SYGVNS. The CDR3 length is 11 residues.

The CDR3 nucleotides are TGTGCCAGCAGCGTCCGGATAGCCACCGGGGAGCTGTTTTTT. Its protein is CASSVRIATGELFF. The chain links TRBV11-2 to TRBJ2-2, with D hard to call. This CDR3 region has 14 residues. V was shortened by 5 bases and J by 4 bases, with 11 bases between the two germline ends. CDR1 and CDR2 (germline): SGHAT, FQNNGV.

This chain links TRBV4-2 with TRBJ1-2, with TRBD1 as a possible D gene (5 bases). Germline assignment: CDR1 LGHNA and CDR2 YNFKEQ. This CDR3 contains 15 residues. With 0 bases removed from V and 4 bases from J, the gap between germline ends came to 12 bases. In DNA form, the CDR3 reads TGTGCCAGCAGCCAAGATCTGGGGACTACCTATGGCTACACCTTC. The encoded protein is CASSQDLGTTYGYTF.

J is TRBJ2-7 and V is TRBV25-1, with 8 bases aligning to TRBD1. Germline CDR1 and CDR2: MGHDK and SYGVNS. CDR3 length equals 14 residues. V lost 6 bases to trimming and J lost 0 bases; unmatched junction nucleotides: 4. CDR3 region: CASSLTGDSYEQYF. The CDR3 DNA sequence: TGTGCCAGCAGCTTGACAGGGGACTCCTACGAGCAGTACTTC.

The rearrangement joins TRBV7-2 to TRBJ2-7, with a weak D call TRBD2 (6 bases). The V end lost 3 bases, the J end lost 3 bases, and 6 bases lay between the germline ends. CDR3 length equals 12 residues. CDR1 is SGHTA, CDR2 FQGNSA, per germline. This CDR3 is CASSFGSYEQYF. Written as DNA, the CDR3 is TGTGCCAGCAGCTTCGGGAGCTACGAGCAGTACTTC.

In this sample, this clone turned up once. The chain combines TRBV5-4 with TRBJ1-2, with D possibly being TRBD1 (5 bases). This CDR3 region has 14 residues. Trimming took off 1 base at V and 4 bases at J, with 11 bases between the two ends. In germline, CDR1 is SGHNT, CDR2 YYREEE (reference sequence). Here the CDR3 reads CASSLKGAIYGYTF. Written as DNA, the CDR3 is TGTGCCAGCAGCTTGAAAGGGGCAATCTATGGCTACACCTTC.

Here the CDR3 reads CAWSARATRPVETQYF. The CDR3 DNA reads as TGTGCCTGGAGTGCCCGGGCGACTAGACCGGTAGAGACCCAGTACTTC. The chain links TRBV30 to TRBJ2-5, with a tentative D call TRBD2 (6 bases). The CDR3 has 16 residues. V gave up 1 base and J gave up 4 bases, with 19 bases separating them. Germline CDR1 is GTSNPN and CDR2 is SVGIG (reference sequence).

This clone turned up a few times. This same CDR3 is encoded by further DNA sequences in the sample. The rearrangement links TRBV30 to TRBJ2-7; maybe TRBD2 (7 bases). The V end lost 0 bases, the J end lost 2 bases, and 8 bases lay between the germline ends. CDR3 length: 13 residues. CDR1 and CDR2 (germline): GTSNPN, SVGIG (reference sequence). DNA for the CDR3: TGTGCCTGGAGTGTGGGGGGGCCCTACGAGCAGTACTTC. It encodes CAWSVGGPYEQYF.

The chain employs TRBV7-2 and TRBJ2-3; 9 nucleotides line up with TRBD2. V shed 3 bases and J 3 bases; nucleotides not matched to a gene: 4. Germline CDR1 reads SGHTA; CDR2 reads FQGNSA. CDR3 size: 15 residues. CDR3 nucleotides: TGTGCCAGCAGCTTTCCGGGACTAGCAACAGATACGCAGTATTTT. Amino acid sequence: CASSFPGLATDTQYF.

This sequence joins TRBV2 and TRBJ1-5; 8 positions match TRBD1. Germline CDR1 SNHLY, CDR2 FYNNEI. The CDR3 runs 13 residues. With 6 bases clipped from V and 7 bases from J, the junction kept 5 bases outside the gene matches. CDR3 in DNA: TGTGCCAGCAGCGCAGGGGGCTGGCAGCCCCAGCATTTT. Amino acid sequence: CASSAGGWQPQHF.

This clone has a handful of counts. A junction boundary mismatches the germline segment, possibly from a read error. The chain employs TRBV5-6 and TRBJ2-7; D uncertain. From germline, CDR1 is SGHDT and CDR2 YYEEEE. This CDR3 spans 12 amino acids. CDR3 sequence: CASSSRTAKEDF. CDR3 nucleotides: TGTGCCAGCAGCTCCCGGACGGCTAAGGAAGACTTC.

The CDR3 DNA reads TGTGCCAGCAGCCTTCTGGCCCTGGAGCAGTACTTC. It encodes CASSLLALEQYF. The chain uses TRBV7-2 and TRBJ2-7, with D unresolved. Trimming pared 5 bases from V and 7 bases from J, leaving 12 bases between. Germline assignment: CDR1 SGHTA and CDR2 FQGNSA. The CDR3 is 12 residues long.

This clone was picked up one time. The chain couples TRBV30 to TRBJ2-6; 7 bases are a match to TRBD2. Trimming at V came to 4 bases and at J to 2 bases, leaving 5 bases not matched to a gene. This CDR3 contains 15 residues. CDR1 is GTSNPN, CDR2 SVGIG, per germline (reference sequence). The CDR3 sequence: CAWMGGSAGANVLTF. The CDR3 DNA is TGTGCCTGGATGGGAGGGTCCGCTGGGGCCAACGTCCTGACTTTC.